Below, 27 T cell receptor beta chains from the same sample are listed, as sequenced in a study of cytomegalovirus exposure and HLA in healthy donors. Primers: 60 Vbeta forward and 13 Jbeta reverse. Sequencing used immunoSEQ multiplex PCR; TCRdb keeps in-frame clones, though not all of them. The table lists some 220,000 clones, around four fifths of them singletons. Sequences were obtained from PBMCs. These receptors all stem from a woman aged 55-75 years in good health and CMV-seropositive.

This chain links TRBV5-4 with TRBJ2-2; TRBD1 agrees at 8 bases. Germline lookup yields CDR1 SGHNT and CDR2 YYREEE (reference sequence). The CDR3 contains 14 residues. V trimming: 2 bases; J trimming: 7 bases; junction bases outside the gene matches: 4. CDR3 nucleotide sequence: TGTGCCAGCAGCTTCTACAGGGGGAACGGGGAGCTGTTTTTT. This codes for CASSFYRGNGELFF. Looking up the rest from reference TRBV5-4 and TRBJ2-2 gives the full variable domain: ETGVTQSPTHLIKTRGQQVTLRCSSQSGHNTVSWYQQALGQGPQFIFQYYREEENGRGNFPPRFSGLQFPNYSSELNVNALELDDSALYLCASSFYRGNGELFFGEGSRLTVL.

The rearrangement uses TRBV18 and TRBJ1-2; no reliable D call. Germline loops: CDR1 KGHSH, CDR2 LQKENI. Trimming shortened V by 2 bases and J by 4 bases, and 17 bases separated the two germline ends. The CDR3 totals 16 residues. CDR3 region: CASSPSEAAFFYGYTF. The CDR3 DNA reads TGTGCCAGCTCACCATCCGAGGCAGCTTTTTTCTATGGCTACACCTTC.

This rearrangement joins TRBV30 to TRBJ2-5; a possible D gene is TRBD2 (6 bases). The CDR3 spans 13 residues. The germline V gene has CDR1 GTSNPN and CDR2 SVGIG (reference sequence). V was trimmed by 3 bases and J by 0 bases, leaving 8 bases between them. CDR3 bases: TGTGCCTGGAGCCTAGCGCACCAAGAGACCCAGTACTTC. This sequence encodes CAWSLAHQETQYF.

The chain has TRBV9 and TRBJ1-1, with unresolved D. The germline gives CDR1 SGDLS, CDR2 YYNGEE. V was clipped by 0 bases and J by 4 bases, with 7 bases between them. This CDR3 contains 13 residues. This CDR3 reads CASSVGSVTEAFF. The CDR3 DNA sequence: TGTGCCAGCAGCGTAGGTTCGGTCACTGAAGCTTTCTTT.

This clone was detected only once. CDR3 in amino acids: CASSPSGGAVRYEQFF. The CDR3 coding sequence is TGTGCCAGCTCCCCTAGCGGGGGGGCGGTTCGTTATGAGCAGTTCTTC. The J gene is TRBJ2-1, the V gene TRBV5-6, with TRBD2 matching 12 bases. This CDR3 spans 16 amino acids. Per the germline V gene, CDR1 is SGHDT and CDR2 is YYEEEE. Losses at the gene ends were 7 bases for V and 8 bases for J; bases not matched to a gene: 13.

The chain combines TRBV5-1 with TRBJ1-3, with 9 bases that match TRBD1. The CDR3 loop spans 14 amino acids. In germline, CDR1 is SGHRS, CDR2 YFSETQ. V shed 4 bases and J 8 bases; nucleotides not matched to a gene: 7. The CDR3 protein is CASSPDRGGDTIYF. In DNA form, the CDR3 reads TGCGCCAGCAGCCCGGACAGGGGAGGGGACACCATATATTTT.

This sequence joins TRBV7-2 and TRBJ1-5; 10 bases line up with TRBD1. Trimming removed 5 bases from V and 4 bases from J; junction bases left unmatched: 5. The CDR3 totals 15 residues. From germline, CDR1 is SGHTA and CDR2 FQGNSA. The CDR3 nucleotides read TGTGCCAGCAGCCCGGGACAGGGGCGGAATCAGCCCCAGCATTTT. Translated: CASSPGQGRNQPQHF.

V gene TRBV2 combines with J gene TRBJ1-4, with D hard to call. The germline V and J ends were trimmed by 11 bases and 0 bases, with 10 bases remaining between them. Germline lookup yields CDR1 SNHLY and CDR2 FYNNEI. This CDR3 is 13 amino acids long. The CDR3 region has the DNA TGTGCCGGAGGACGGACAACTAATGAAAAACTGTTTTTT. This sequence encodes CAGGRTTNEKLFF.

This rearrangement joins TRBV30 to TRBJ1-6, with 7 bases matching TRBD1. V was pared by 4 bases and J by 10 bases, with 13 bases of the junction left unmatched. The CDR3 has 15 amino acids. CDR1 and CDR2 (germline): GTSNPN, SVGIG (reference sequence). As DNA, the CDR3 is TGTGCCTGGAAATGGGGATTGGCAGGGGGATCACCCCTCCACTTT. It specifies CAWKWGLAGGSPLHF.

The chain is built from TRBV5-1 and TRBJ1-2, with a tentative D call TRBD1 (6 bases). The CDR3 is made up of 15 amino acids. Deletions cut 0 bases from V and 8 bases from J, with 17 bases between. Germline V gene data show CDR1 as SGHRS and CDR2 as YFSETQ. CDR3: CASSLEGQPYHGYTF. CDR3 DNA sequence: TGCGCCAGCAGCTTGGAGGGACAACCCTATCACGGCTACACCTTC.

This chain links TRBV28 with TRBJ1-5, with D uncertain. With 7 bases removed from V and 0 bases from J, the gap between germline ends came to 7 bases. CDR1 is MDHEN, CDR2 SYDVKM, per germline. This CDR3 has 13 amino acids. CDR3 sequence: CASISYSNQPQHF. The CDR3 bases are TGTGCCAGCATCTCCTATAGCAATCAGCCCCAGCATTTT.

V usage is TRBV2 and J usage is TRBJ1-1, with D unclear. Per the germline V gene, CDR1 is SNHLY and CDR2 is FYNNEI. V lost 5 bases and J 8 bases, leaving 12 bases between the germline ends. The CDR3 has 12 residues. In DNA form, the CDR3 reads TGTGCCAGCAGTACTGCTTACAGAGAAGCTTTCTTT. It is translated as CASSTAYREAFF.

The rearrangement joins TRBV30 to TRBJ1-1, with no clear D. Per the germline V gene, CDR1 is GTSNPN and CDR2 is SVGIG (reference sequence). The CDR3 sequence is 12 residues long. V dropped 8 bases and J dropped 0 bases, with 10 bases sitting between them. The CDR3 region has the DNA TGTGCCGCCAGCAGGCTGAACACTGAAGCTTTCTTT. Its translation: CAASRLNTEAFF.

CDR3 sequence reads: CASGTTGYHGYTF. The CDR3, as DNA: TGTGCTAGTGGGACGACAGGGTATCATGGCTACACCTTC. The chain has TRBV12-5 and TRBJ1-2; 7 positions agree with TRBD1. Losses at the gene ends were 6 bases for V and 6 bases for J; bases not matched to a gene: 7. The CDR3 runs 13 residues. Germline CDR1 is LGHNT and CDR2 is FRNRAP.

The J gene is TRBJ2-2, the V gene TRBV27, with D possibly matching TRBD2 (7 bases). Trimming stripped 0 bases from V and 4 bases from J, with 18 bases between. Germline CDR1 reads MNHEY; CDR2 reads SMNVEV (reference sequence). CDR3 length: 18 residues. In nucleotides, the CDR3 is TGTGCCAGCAGTTTATCCTACCAAGGACTAGGGGGCACCGGGGAGCTGTTTTTT. Its protein product is CASSLSYQGLGGTGELFF.

The rearrangement uses TRBV7-9 and TRBJ1-4; no firm D call. Looked up from germline, CDR1 is SEHNR and CDR2 is FQNEAQ (reference sequence). The CDR3 sequence is 14 residues long. Trimming stripped 3 bases from V and 2 bases from J, with 7 bases between. CDR3 DNA sequence: TGTGCCAGCAGCTTTGACGGGACTAATGAAAAACTGTTTTTT. Protein: CASSFDGTNEKLFF.

The V call is TRBV5-1, the J call TRBJ2-3; D may be TRBD1 (6 bases). Germline V gene lookup returns CDR1 SGHRS and CDR2 YFSETQ. The CDR3 is 15 amino acids. The V gene lost 5 bases and the J gene lost 6 bases, with 19 bases spanning the gap. The DNA of the CDR3 is TGCGCCAGCAGTTTATTTACAGGGCCCAGCGATACGCAGTATTTT. Translated, it gives CASSLFTGPSDTQYF.

The chain links TRBV18 to TRBJ2-7; TRBD2 is a possible D gene (6 bases). The V end was cut by 2 bases, the J end by 2 bases, with 13 bases between. The V gene's germline CDR1 is KGHSH and CDR2 LQKENI. The CDR3 consists of 15 residues. CDR3 nucleotides: TGTGCCAGCTCACCATCGGGAGACATTCCCTACGAGCAGTACTTC. Protein product: CASSPSGDIPYEQYF.

The rearrangement links TRBV30 to TRBJ2-7; 7 bases fit TRBD1. This CDR3 is 13 amino acids long. V lost 3 bases to trimming and J lost 3 bases; unmatched junction nucleotides: 5. From germline, CDR1 is GTSNPN and CDR2 SVGIG (reference sequence). CDR3 nucleotides: TGTGCCTGGAGGACAGGGATCGGCTACGAGCAGTACTTC. This codes for CAWRTGIGYEQYF.

The chain links TRBV29-1 to TRBJ2-4; 7 bases align to TRBD2. CDR1 is SQVTM, CDR2 ANQGSEA, per germline. With V trimmed by 4 bases and J by 1 base, 7 bases remained unmatched. The CDR3 has 15 residues. DNA of the CDR3: TGCAGCGTTGTTAAGGAGCGGGGCGCCAAAAACATTCAGTACTTC. This translates into CSVVKERGAKNIQYF.

This chain joins TRBV5-1 and TRBJ2-2; D is perhaps TRBD1 (7 bases). Trimming removed 4 bases at V and 5 bases at J, with 21 bases between. This CDR3 is 17 amino acids long. Germline CDR1 SGHRS, CDR2 YFSETQ. The CDR3 here is CASSSHEGGGETGELFF. DNA for the CDR3: TGCGCCAGCAGCAGCCACGAAGGGGGCGGGGAGACCGGGGAGCTGTTTTTT.

The chain recombines TRBV5-1 with TRBJ1-2, with 7 bases aligning to TRBD1. The CDR3 has 14 amino acids. Germline lookup yields CDR1 SGHRS and CDR2 YFSETQ. V trimming: 3 bases; J trimming: 8 bases; junction bases outside the gene matches: 10. As DNA, the CDR3 is TGCGCCAGCAGCTGGCCGGCACAGGGGAGAGGCTACACCTTC. This translates into CASSWPAQGRGYTF.

This clone has a single count. The chain joins TRBV6-1 to TRBJ2-1, with TRBD2 matching 11 bases. The CDR3 totals 14 residues. Germline loops: CDR1 MNHNS, CDR2 SASEGT. V lost 6 bases to trimming and J lost 9 bases; unmatched junction nucleotides: 7. CDR3 bases: TGTGCCAGCAGAGAACTAGCGGGGGCGGGTGAGCAGTTCTTC. Protein product: CASRELAGAGEQFF.

The V and J genes are TRBV4-2 and TRBJ2-1; TRBD2 aligns across 7 bases. The CDR3 spans 16 residues. The germline gives CDR1 LGHNA, CDR2 YNFKEQ. With V trimmed by 2 bases and J by 0 bases, 4 bases remained unmatched. The CDR3 nucleotides read TGTGCCAGCAGCCAACCTAGCGGCTCCTCCTACAATGAGCAGTTCTTC. It codes for CASSQPSGSSYNEQFF.

CDR3 region: CASSFYGTDTQYF. The CDR3 bases are TGTGCCAGCAGCTTCTACGGCACAGATACGCAGTATTTT. V gene TRBV7-2 combines with J gene TRBJ2-3; D unresolved. Germline values: CDR1 SGHTA, CDR2 FQGNSA. This CDR3 is 13 amino acids long. The V and J ends lost 3 bases and 1 base respectively, with 5 bases between them.

The genes are TRBV2 and TRBJ2-3, with TRBD2 as a possible D gene (5 bases). V dropped 7 bases and J dropped 2 bases, with 13 bases sitting between them. Germline values: CDR1 SNHLY, CDR2 FYNNEI. The CDR3 is made up of 14 amino acids. CDR3: CASTNGITTDTQYF. CDR3 in DNA: TGTGCCAGCACCAACGGGATCACCACAGATACGCAGTATTTT.

The genes are TRBV7-8 and TRBJ2-2, with 8 bases matching TRBD1. Germline-derived CDR1 and CDR2 are SGHVS and FQNEAQ. V lost 5 bases to trimming and J lost 4 bases; unmatched junction nucleotides: 6. The CDR3 loop spans 15 amino acids. The CDR3 protein is CASSGPGGSTGELFF. In DNA, the CDR3 is TGTGCCAGCAGCGGCCCAGGGGGCTCCACCGGGGAGCTGTTTTTT.